Following are 15 T cell receptor beta chains from one sample sequenced in a study of type 1 regulatory T cells. One entry per CDR3 protein, called by TCRdb with MiXCR from the reads. The sample contains just under 65,000 distinct CDR3 sequences, approximately 47% of which appear only once. Which antigens these TCRs recognize remains unknown. Sequencing used cultured non-Tr1 T cells, either the whole culture or a sorted T cell fraction (not recorded which). Source of these receptors: a human donor in good health.

This clonotype was detected only a few times. The chain carries TRBV14 and TRBJ1-1, with D perhaps TRBD1 (5 bases). Germline CDR1 SGHDN, CDR2 FVKESK. The CDR3 covers 15 residues. Deletions cut 3 bases from V and 7 bases from J, with 18 bases between. CDR3 residues: CASSQGLLYGVEAFF. Here the CDR3 DNA reads TGTGCCAGCAGCCAGGGACTTTTATACGGAGTTGAAGCTTTCTTT. Based on the CDR3 plus reference TRBV14 and TRBJ1-1, the full variable domain is EAGVTQFPSHSVIEKGQTVTLRCDPISGHDNLYWYRRVMGKEIKFLLHFVKESKQDESGMPNNRFLAERTGGTYSTLKVQPAELEDSGVYFCASSQGLLYGVEAFFGQGTRLTVV.

The chain is built from TRBV5-6 and TRBJ1-2, with D perhaps TRBD1 (5 bases). Germline CDR1 SGHDT, CDR2 YYEEEE. Between the trimmed V and J ends, which lost 4 bases and 2 bases, there was a span of 12 bases. The CDR3 extends over 14 amino acids. In DNA form, the CDR3 reads TGTGCCAGCAGCCACCAAGAGGGGAACTATGGCTACACCTTC. Its protein is CASSHQEGNYGYTF.

This clonotype has a handful of counts. The rearrangement uses TRBV14 and TRBJ1-1; D is uncertain. The ends were cut back, 0 bases at V and 2 bases at J, with 16 bases in the middle. CDR3 size: 17 residues. The germline V gene encodes CDR1 SGHDN and CDR2 FVKESK. The CDR3 loop reads CASSQDLFTGSNTEAFF. CDR3 bases: TGTGCCAGCAGCCAAGATTTGTTTACCGGTTCAAACACTGAAGCTTTCTTT. Full variable domain (missing parts from reference TRBV14 and TRBJ1-1): EAGVTQFPSHSVIEKGQTVTLRCDPISGHDNLYWYRRVMGKEIKFLLHFVKESKQDESGMPNNRFLAERTGGTYSTLKVQPAELEDSGVYFCASSQDLFTGSNTEAFFGQGTRLTVV.

V and J are TRBV12-3 or TRBV12-4 and TRBJ1-5, with TRBD1 matching over 7 bases. This CDR3 comprises 16 residues. The ends lost 1 base at V and 2 bases at J; junction bases unmatched: 5. This CDR3 reads CASSLDTGTGNQPQHF. The CDR3 region has the DNA TGTGCCAGCAGTTTAGATACAGGGACAGGCAATCAGCCCCAGCATTTT.

This clonotype was seen only a few times. The chain employs TRBV11-3 and TRBJ2-2; D unclear. Germline-derived CDR1 and CDR2 are SGHNT and YENEEA. The CDR3 sequence is 12 residues long. V dropped 8 bases and J dropped 4 bases, with 8 bases sitting between them. The CDR3 DNA follows: TGTGCCAGCTCGACCGGCACCGGGGAGCTGTTTTTT. Its protein product is CASSTGTGELFF.

This chain joins TRBV27 and TRBJ2-2; perhaps D is TRBD1 or TRBD2 (5 bases each). Trimming shortened V by 6 bases and J by 6 bases, and 20 bases separated the two germline ends. Germline V CDR1 and CDR2: MNHEY, SMNVEV (reference sequence). This CDR3 region has 16 residues. CDR3 in amino acids: CASRMTVRGKAGELFF. CDR3 coding DNA: TGTGCCAGCAGGATGACAGTGAGGGGTAAAGCCGGGGAGCTGTTTTTT.

This clonotype was observed a handful of times. V gene TRBV2 combines with J gene TRBJ1-5; tentative D call: TRBD1 (6 bases). The CDR3 extends over 14 amino acids. The germline V and J ends were trimmed by 6 bases and 0 bases, with 9 bases remaining between them. CDR1 is SNHLY, CDR2 FYNNEI, per germline. The CDR3 nucleotides are TGTGCCAGCAGAGAGGGGGTTAGCAATCAGCCCCAGCATTTT. Its translation is CASREGVSNQPQHF.

The CDR3 reads CASSRDAGSYNEQFF. DNA of the CDR3: TGTGCCAGCAGCAGGGACGCCGGATCCTACAATGAGCAGTTCTTC. The rearrangement joins TRBV7-3 to TRBJ2-1; D assignment may be TRBD1 or TRBD2 (5 bases each). This CDR3 has 15 amino acids. The germline V and J ends were trimmed by 5 bases and 1 base, with 12 bases remaining between them. The germline CDR1 and CDR2 sequences are SGHTA and FQGTGA.

CDR3 residues: CASSLDRGTEAFF. The CDR3 DNA reads as TGTGCCAGCAGCTTAGACAGGGGGACTGAAGCTTTCTTT. The V call is TRBV11-2, the J call TRBJ1-1; the match to TRBD1 covers 7 bases. V was clipped by 0 bases and J by 5 bases; unmatched bases: 0. In germline, CDR1 is SGHAT, CDR2 FQNNGV. The CDR3 is 13 amino acids.

This chain joins TRBV6-1 and TRBJ2-1; 11 positions match TRBD2. The trim removed 0 bases at V and 3 bases at J, leaving 1 base unmatched. The CDR3 is made up of 16 amino acids. CDR1 and CDR2 (germline): MNHNS, SASEGT. CDR3 protein: CASSEALAGGYNEQFF. Here the CDR3 DNA reads TGTGCCAGCAGTGAAGCCCTAGCGGGGGGCTACAATGAGCAGTTCTTC.

This clonotype occurred a few times. The V and J genes are TRBV19 and TRBJ2-7; D may be TRBD1 (6 bases). The CDR3 spans 14 residues. Germline CDR1 and CDR2: LNHDA and SQIVND (reference sequence). V was trimmed by 4 bases and J by 2 bases, leaving 12 bases between them. CDR3 bases: TGTGCCAGTAGTAGAAGGGACACTACCTACGAGCAGTACTTC. Translated, it gives CASSRRDTTYEQYF.

This clonotype was seen many times. The rearrangement uses TRBV2 and TRBJ2-2; TRBD1 aligns across 9 bases. The CDR3 spans 15 residues. V shed 4 bases and J 4 bases; nucleotides not matched to a gene: 4. Per the germline V gene, CDR1 is SNHLY and CDR2 is FYNNEI. CDR3 nucleotide sequence: TGTGCCAGCAGTGCTTGGACAGGGGTCACCGGGGAGCTGTTTTTT. Encoded protein: CASSAWTGVTGELFF.

The CDR3 DNA is TGTGCCAGCATCGGACTAGCGGATCACACTAGCACAGATACGCAGTATTTT. Residues: CASIGLADHTSTDTQYF. This chain links TRBV2 with TRBJ2-3; TRBD2 matches at 10 bases. Germline V lookup: CDR1 SNHLY, CDR2 FYNNEI. J gave up 0 bases and V 7 bases, and 10 bases lay outside the gene matches. The CDR3 runs to 17 residues.

The genes are TRBV7-9 and TRBJ1-2; D might be TRBD1 (6 bases). Per the germline V gene, CDR1 is SEHNR and CDR2 is FQNEAQ (reference sequence). Trimming left V 3 bases short and J 7 bases short, with 15 bases between. The CDR3 has 14 residues. CDR3 DNA: TGTGCCAGCAGCTTGGAGGGGGGCCTAGGTGGCTACACCTTC. As protein: CASSLEGGLGGYTF.

This rearrangement joins TRBV12-3 or TRBV12-4 to TRBJ1-5; no definite D call. The CDR3 sequence is 14 residues long. V was pared by 7 bases and J by 4 bases, with 14 bases between. The CDR3 loop reads CASTSWEGNQPQHF. DNA for the CDR3: TGTGCCAGCACCTCTTGGGAGGGTAATCAGCCCCAGCATTTT.